One and the same sample provided the 6 T cell receptor beta chains below, sequenced in a study of tumor-infiltrating lymphocytes in primary liver carcinoma. The roughly 17-31 mg bulk tissue piece was not sorted before simultaneous RNA and DNA extraction. The template, about 540 ng total RNA, yielded TCR beta cDNA made with a constant-region primer. Sequencing libraries for TCR beta derived from three nested multiplex PCR rounds that used slightly modified ARM-PCR. The study ran its first two PCR rounds for 9 to 10 cycles each, using TRBV1-TRBV30 forward primers and a C-beta reverse primer. TCRdb reprocessed the multiplex PCR reads with MiXCR, giving one entry per CDR3 protein. Of approximately 40,000 distinct CDR3 sequences listed, approximately 70% were seen once; the top ten hold under 20%. What was sequenced was liver tumor tissue from sampling region 2. Subset defined: tumor region T2, inferior pole. These TCRs come from a man aged 40-55 years with primary liver carcinoma and hepatitis B virus infection.

This clonotype is classed as medium-sized. In nucleotides, the CDR3 is TGCAGCGTTGATGCCGGGGTAACGGTGGATGAGCAGTTCTTC. It translates to CSVDAGVTVDEQFF. The chain joins TRBV29-1 to TRBJ2-1, with a tentative D call TRBD2 (5 bases). This CDR3 has 14 residues. Germline assignment: CDR1 SQVTM and CDR2 ANQGSEA. Trimming took off 3 bases at V and 8 bases at J, with 17 bases between the two ends.

Note on this clonotype: At one boundary the junction diverges from the germline segment, which might be a read error. V is TRBV5-4 and J is TRBJ2-1, with TRBD2 as a possible D gene (5 bases). Germline V CDR1 and CDR2: SGHNT, YYREEE (reference sequence). The CDR3 contains 16 residues. CDR3 nucleotides: TGTGCCAGCAGCGCCATGAGGGTAGTGAGCTACAGTGAGCAGTTCTTC. Translated: CASSAMRVVSYSEQFF.

As to this clonotype: A junction boundary mismatches the germline segment, possibly from a read error. This CDR3 reads CASPRARETEYF. The DNA for the CDR3 is TGTGCCAGCCCCAGGGCTCGCGAGACCGAGTACTTC. The J gene is TRBJ2-5, the V gene TRBV12-3 or TRBV12-4, with a tentative D call TRBD1 (5 bases). This CDR3 is 12 amino acids long.

This clonotype was seen at least ten times. The J gene is TRBJ2-4, the V gene TRBV28; D unresolved. Trimming stripped 6 bases from V and 9 bases from J, with 15 bases between. This CDR3 region has 13 residues. Germline-derived CDR1 and CDR2 are MDHEN and SYDVKM. CDR3 in DNA: TGTGCCAGCAGACGCAATCTGGAAACCATTCAGTACTTC. It specifies CASRRNLETIQYF.

The V call is TRBV29-1, the J call TRBJ2-7, with D uncertain. CDR3 length: 11 amino acids. The V gene's germline CDR1 is SQVTM and CDR2 ANQGSEA. The CDR3 DNA is TGCAGAGTTATTGTAGGTGAAGAGCAGTACTTC. It translates to CRVIVGEEQYF.

Comment on this clonotype: Germline and junction disagree at one end, which may indicate a read error. CDR3 sequence: CSAIGRGSEASF. In DNA, the CDR3 is TGCAGCGCCATCGGACGGGGGTCTGAAGCTTCCTTT. The chain joins TRBV29-1 to TRBJ1-1; TRBD1 is a possible D gene (5 bases). The CDR3 runs to 12 residues. Looked up from germline, CDR1 is SQVTM and CDR2 is ANQGSEA.